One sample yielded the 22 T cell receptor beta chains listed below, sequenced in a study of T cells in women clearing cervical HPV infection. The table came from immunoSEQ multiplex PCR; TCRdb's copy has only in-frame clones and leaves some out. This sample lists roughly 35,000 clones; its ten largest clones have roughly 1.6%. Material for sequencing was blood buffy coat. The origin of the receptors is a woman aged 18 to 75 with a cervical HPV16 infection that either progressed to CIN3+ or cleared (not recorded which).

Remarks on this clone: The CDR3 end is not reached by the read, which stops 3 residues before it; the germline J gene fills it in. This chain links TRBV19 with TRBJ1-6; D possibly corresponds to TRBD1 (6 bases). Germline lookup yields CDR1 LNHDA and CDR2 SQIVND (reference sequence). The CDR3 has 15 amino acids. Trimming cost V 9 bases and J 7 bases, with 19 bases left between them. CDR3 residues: CASRQGSESNSPLHF. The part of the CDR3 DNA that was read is TGTGCCAGCCGGCAGGGGAGTGAATCAAATTCACCC.

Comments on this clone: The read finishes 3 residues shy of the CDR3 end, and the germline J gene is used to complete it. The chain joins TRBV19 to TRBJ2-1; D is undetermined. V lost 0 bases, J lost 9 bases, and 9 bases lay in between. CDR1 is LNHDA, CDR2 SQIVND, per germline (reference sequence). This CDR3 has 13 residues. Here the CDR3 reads CASSIDVNSEQFF. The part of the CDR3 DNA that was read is TGTGCCAGTAGTATAGATGTAAACAGTGAG.

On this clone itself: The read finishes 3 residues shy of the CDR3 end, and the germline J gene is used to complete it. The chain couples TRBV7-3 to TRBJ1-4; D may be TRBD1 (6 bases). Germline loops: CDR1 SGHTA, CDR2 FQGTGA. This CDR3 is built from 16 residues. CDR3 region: CASSSAPGQYGSPLFF. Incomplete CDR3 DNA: TGTGCCAGCAGCTCCGCACCGGGACAATACGGGTCACCA.

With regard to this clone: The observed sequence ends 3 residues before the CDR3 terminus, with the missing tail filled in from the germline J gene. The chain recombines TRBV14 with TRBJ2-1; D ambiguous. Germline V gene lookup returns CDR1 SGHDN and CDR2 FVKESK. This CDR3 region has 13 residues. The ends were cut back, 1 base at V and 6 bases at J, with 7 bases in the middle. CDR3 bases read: TGTGCCAGCAGCCAAGTGGGCCCCAATGAG. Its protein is CASSQVGPNE. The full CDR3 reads CASSQVGPNEQFF.

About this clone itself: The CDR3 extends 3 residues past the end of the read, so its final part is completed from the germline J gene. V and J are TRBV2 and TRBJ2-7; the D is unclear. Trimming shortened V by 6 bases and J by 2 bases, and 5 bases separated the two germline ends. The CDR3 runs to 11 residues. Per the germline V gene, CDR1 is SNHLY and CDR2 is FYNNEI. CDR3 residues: CASRSAYEQYF. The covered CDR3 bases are TGTGCCAGCAGGTCTGCCTACGAG. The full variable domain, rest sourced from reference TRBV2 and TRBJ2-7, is EPEVTQTPSHQVTQMGQEVILRCVPISNHLYFYWYRQILGQKVEFLVSFYNNEISEKSEIFDDQFSVERPDGSNFTLKIRSTKLEDSAMYFCASRSAYEQYFGPGTRLTVT.

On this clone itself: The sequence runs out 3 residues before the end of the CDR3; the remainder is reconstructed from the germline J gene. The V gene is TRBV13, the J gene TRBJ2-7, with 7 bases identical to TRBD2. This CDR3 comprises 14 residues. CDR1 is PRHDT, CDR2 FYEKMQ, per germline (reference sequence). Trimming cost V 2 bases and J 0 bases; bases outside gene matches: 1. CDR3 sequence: CASSLPGGSYEQYF. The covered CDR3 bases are TGTGCCAGCAGCTTACCGGGGGGCTCCTACGAG.

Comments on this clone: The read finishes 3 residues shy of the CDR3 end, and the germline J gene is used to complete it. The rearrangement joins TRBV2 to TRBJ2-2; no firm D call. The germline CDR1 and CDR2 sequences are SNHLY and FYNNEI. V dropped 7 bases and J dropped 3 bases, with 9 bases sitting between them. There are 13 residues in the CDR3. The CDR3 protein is CASTEQHTGELFF. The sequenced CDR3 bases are TGTGCCAGCACGGAACAGCACACCGGGGAG.

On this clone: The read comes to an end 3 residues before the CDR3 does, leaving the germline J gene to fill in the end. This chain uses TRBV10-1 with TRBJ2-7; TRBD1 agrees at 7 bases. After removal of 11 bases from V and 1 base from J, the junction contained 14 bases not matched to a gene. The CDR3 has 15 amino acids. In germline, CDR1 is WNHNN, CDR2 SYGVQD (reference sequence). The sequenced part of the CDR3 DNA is TGCGCCGGTCGAACCTCCCGGGACAGATCCTACGAG. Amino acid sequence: CAGRTSRDRSYE. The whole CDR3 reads CAGRTSRDRSYEQYF.

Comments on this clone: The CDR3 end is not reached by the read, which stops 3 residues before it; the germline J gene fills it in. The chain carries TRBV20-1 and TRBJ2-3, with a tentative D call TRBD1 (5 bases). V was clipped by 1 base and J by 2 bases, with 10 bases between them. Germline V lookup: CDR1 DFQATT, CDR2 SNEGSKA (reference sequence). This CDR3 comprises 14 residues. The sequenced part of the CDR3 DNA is TGCAGTGCTAGAGGGGGCGATACCACAGATACG. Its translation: CSARGGDTTDT. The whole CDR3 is CSARGGDTTDTQYF.

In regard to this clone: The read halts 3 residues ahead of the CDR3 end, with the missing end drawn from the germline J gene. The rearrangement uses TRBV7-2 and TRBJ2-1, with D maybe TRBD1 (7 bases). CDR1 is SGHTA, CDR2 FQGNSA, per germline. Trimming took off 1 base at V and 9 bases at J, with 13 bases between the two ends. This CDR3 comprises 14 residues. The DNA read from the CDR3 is TGTGCCAGCAGCTTAGTGGAGGGGGCGACTGAG. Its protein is CASSLVEGATE. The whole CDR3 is CASSLVEGATEQFF.

The CDR3 bases that were read are TGTGCCAGCAGCGCTTCCTTAGAGACG. This translates into CASSASLET. The whole CDR3 reads CASSASLETQYF. The V and J genes are TRBV7-9 and TRBJ2-3; D gene uncertain. The sequenced fragment ends 3 residues before the CDR3 boundary, so the rest is inferred from the germline J gene. From germline, CDR1 is SEHNR and CDR2 FQNEAQ (reference sequence). CDR3 length: 12 amino acids.

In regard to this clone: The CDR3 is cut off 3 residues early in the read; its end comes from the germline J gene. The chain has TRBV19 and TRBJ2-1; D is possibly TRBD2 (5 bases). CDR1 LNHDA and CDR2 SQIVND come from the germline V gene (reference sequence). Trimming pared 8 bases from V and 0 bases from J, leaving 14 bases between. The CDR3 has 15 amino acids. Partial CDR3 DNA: TGTGCCAGTCGCCTCACTAGGAGCTCCTACAATGAG. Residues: CASRLTRSSYNE. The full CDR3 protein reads CASRLTRSSYNEQFF.

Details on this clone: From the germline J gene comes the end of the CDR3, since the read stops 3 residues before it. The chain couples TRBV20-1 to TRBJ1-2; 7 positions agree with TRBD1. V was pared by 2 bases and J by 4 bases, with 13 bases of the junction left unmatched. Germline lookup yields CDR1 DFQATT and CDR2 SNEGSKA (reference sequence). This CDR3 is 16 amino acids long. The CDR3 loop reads CSARKLTGEEVYGYTF. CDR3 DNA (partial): TGCAGTGCTAGAAAACTTACAGGGGAAGAGGTCTATGGC.

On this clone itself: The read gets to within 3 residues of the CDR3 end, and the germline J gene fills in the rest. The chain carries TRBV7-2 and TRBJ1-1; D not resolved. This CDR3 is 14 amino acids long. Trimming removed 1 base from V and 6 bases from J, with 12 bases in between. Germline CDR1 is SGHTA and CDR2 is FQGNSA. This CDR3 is CASSLGQAFSEAFF. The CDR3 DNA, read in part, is TGTGCCAGCAGCTTAGGCCAGGCATTTTCTGAA.

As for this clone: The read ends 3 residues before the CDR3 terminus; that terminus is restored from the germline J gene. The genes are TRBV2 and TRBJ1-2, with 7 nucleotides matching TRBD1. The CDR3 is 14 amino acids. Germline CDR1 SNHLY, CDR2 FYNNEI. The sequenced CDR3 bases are TGTGCCAGCAGTTCTACAGGGGCCTCCTACGAC. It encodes CASSSTGASYD. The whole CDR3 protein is CASSSTGASYDYTF.

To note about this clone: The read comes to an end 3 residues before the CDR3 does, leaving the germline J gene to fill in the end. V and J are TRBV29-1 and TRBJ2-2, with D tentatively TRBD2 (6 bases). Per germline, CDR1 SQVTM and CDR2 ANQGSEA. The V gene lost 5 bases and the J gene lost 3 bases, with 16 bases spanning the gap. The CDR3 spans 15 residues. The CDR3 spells CSVLGGAMDTGELFF. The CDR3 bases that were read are TGCAGCGTTTTAGGAGGGGCTATGGACACCGGGGAG.

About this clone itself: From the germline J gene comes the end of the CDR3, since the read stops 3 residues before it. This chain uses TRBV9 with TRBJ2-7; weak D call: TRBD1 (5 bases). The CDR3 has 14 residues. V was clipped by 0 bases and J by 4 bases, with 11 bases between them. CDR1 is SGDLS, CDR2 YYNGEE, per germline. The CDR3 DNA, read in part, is TGTGCCAGCAGCGTAGCTCAGGGTCGGTACGAG. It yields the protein CASSVAQGRYE. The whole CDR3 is CASSVAQGRYEQYF. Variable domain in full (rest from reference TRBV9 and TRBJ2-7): DSGVTQTPKHLITATGQRVTLRCSPRSGDLSVYWYQQSLDQGLQFLIQYYNGEERAKGNILERFSAQQFPDLHSELNLSSLELGDSALYFCASSVAQGRYEQYFGPGTRLTVT.

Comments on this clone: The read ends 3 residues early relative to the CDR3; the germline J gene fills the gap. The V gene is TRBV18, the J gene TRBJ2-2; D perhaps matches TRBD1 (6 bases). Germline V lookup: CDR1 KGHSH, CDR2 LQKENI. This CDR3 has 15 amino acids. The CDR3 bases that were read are TGTGCCAGCTCACCACTCCGGACAGCTAATGAAAAG. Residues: CASSPLRTANEK. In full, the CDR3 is CASSPLRTANEKLFF.

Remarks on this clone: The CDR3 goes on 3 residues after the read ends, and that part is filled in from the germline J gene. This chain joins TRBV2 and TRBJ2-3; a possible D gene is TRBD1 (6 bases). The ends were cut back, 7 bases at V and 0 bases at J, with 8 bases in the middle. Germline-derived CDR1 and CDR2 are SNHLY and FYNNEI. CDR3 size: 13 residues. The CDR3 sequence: CASNRDSTDTQYF. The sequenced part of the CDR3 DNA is TGTGCCAGCAACAGGGACAGCACAGATACG. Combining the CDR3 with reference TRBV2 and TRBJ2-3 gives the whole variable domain EPEVTQTPSHQVTQMGQEVILRCVPISNHLYFYWYRQILGQKVEFLVSFYNNEISEKSEIFDDQFSVERPDGSNFTLKIRSTKLEDSAMYFCASNRDSTDTQYFGPGTRLTVL.

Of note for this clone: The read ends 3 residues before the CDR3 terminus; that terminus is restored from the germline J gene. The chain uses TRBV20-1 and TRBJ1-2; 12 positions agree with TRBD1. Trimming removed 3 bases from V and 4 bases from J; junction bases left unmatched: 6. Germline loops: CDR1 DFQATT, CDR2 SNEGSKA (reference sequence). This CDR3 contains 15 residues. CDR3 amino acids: CSASGTGGARYGYTF. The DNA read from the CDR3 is TGCAGTGCTAGTGGGACAGGGGGCGCGCGCTATGGC.

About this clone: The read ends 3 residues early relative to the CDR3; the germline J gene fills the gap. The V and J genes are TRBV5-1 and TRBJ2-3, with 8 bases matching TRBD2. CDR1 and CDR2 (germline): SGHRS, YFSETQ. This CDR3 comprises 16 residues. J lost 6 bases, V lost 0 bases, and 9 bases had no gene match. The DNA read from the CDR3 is TGCGCCAGCAGCTTGGCCGCTAGGCGGGGGGCCGATACG. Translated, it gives CASSLAARRGADT. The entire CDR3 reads CASSLAARRGADTQYF.

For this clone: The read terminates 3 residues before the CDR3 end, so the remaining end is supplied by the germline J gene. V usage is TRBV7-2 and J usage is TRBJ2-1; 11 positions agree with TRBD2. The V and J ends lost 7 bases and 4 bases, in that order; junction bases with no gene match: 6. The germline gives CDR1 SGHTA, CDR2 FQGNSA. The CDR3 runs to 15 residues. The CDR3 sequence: CASIDSGRAYNEQFF. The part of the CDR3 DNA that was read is TGTGCCAGCATCGATAGCGGGAGGGCTTACAATGAG. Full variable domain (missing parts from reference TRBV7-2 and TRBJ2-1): GAGVSQSPSNKVTEKGKDVELRCDPISGHTALYWYRQSLGQGLEFLIYFQGNSAPDKSGLPSDRFSAERTGGSVSTLTIQRTQQEDSAVYLCASIDSGRAYNEQFFGPGTRLTVL.